The 11 T cell receptor beta chains given below trace back to one sample, sequenced in a study of blood T cell repertoires in COVID-19. Data came from immunoSEQ multiplex PCR; TCRdb stores just in-frame clones and leaves some out. This table has around 250,000 clones, approximately 82% appearing once. The sequenced sample consisted of peripheral blood. The receptors originated from a woman over 75 with acute or convalescent COVID-19.

Points on this clone: The sample holds other DNA sequences that translate to the same CDR3. The chain joins TRBV5-1 to TRBJ2-5, with 15 bases matching TRBD2. The CDR3 runs to 17 residues. The junction had 9 bases not matched to a gene; V was cut back by 4 bases and J by 5 bases. CDR1 is SGHRS and CDR2 is YFSETQ in the germline V gene. CDR3 bases: TGCGCCAGCAGCCCGGGACTAGCGGGGGGCGTCTCCGAGACCCAGTACTTC. Translating it yields CASSPGLAGGVSETQYF.

The chain has TRBV7-2 and TRBJ1-1; 9 nucleotides match TRBD1. V was clipped by 4 bases and J by 3 bases; unmatched bases: 3. From germline, CDR1 is SGHTA and CDR2 FQGNSA. This CDR3 has 14 amino acids. This CDR3 is CASSSQGAYTEAFF. The DNA of the CDR3 is TGTGCCAGCAGCTCACAGGGGGCATACACTGAAGCTTTCTTT.

The chain combines TRBV4-1 with TRBJ1-4, with TRBD1 as a possible D gene (6 bases). This CDR3 has 16 amino acids. The V gene lost 3 bases and the J gene lost 0 bases, with 11 bases spanning the gap. Germline CDR1 and CDR2: MGHRA and YSYEKL. The CDR3 here is CASSQGASATNEKLFF. In DNA form, the CDR3 reads TGCGCCAGCAGCCAGGGGGCAAGCGCAACTAATGAAAAACTGTTTTTT.

This sequence joins TRBV2 and TRBJ1-4; 10 bases fit TRBD1. V shed 5 bases, J shed 5 bases, and the junction held 2 bases outside the gene matches. From germline, CDR1 is SNHLY and CDR2 FYNNEI. CDR3 length: 14 residues. The DNA for the CDR3 is TGTGCCAGCAGTAGGACAGGGGGAAATGAAAAACTGTTTTTT. Residues: CASSRTGGNEKLFF.

This clone was detected once. V usage is TRBV11-1 and J usage is TRBJ2-7, with unresolved D. V dropped 2 bases and J dropped 2 bases, with 10 bases sitting between them. The CDR3 spans 14 residues. Germline V gene data show CDR1 as SGHAT and CDR2 as FQDESV (reference sequence). CDR3 in amino acids: CASSLSAITYEQYF. CDR3 bases: TGTGCCAGCAGCTTAAGCGCAATAACCTACGAGCAGTACTTC.

The genes are TRBV19 and TRBJ1-2; D unresolved. Germline CDR1 reads LNHDA; CDR2 reads SQIVND (reference sequence). CDR3 length: 15 residues. Deletions cut 2 bases from V and 4 bases from J, with 14 bases between. CDR3 in DNA: TGTGCCAGTAGTATATCAGGTCTTCAGGCCTATGGCTACACCTTC. Protein product: CASSISGLQAYGYTF. Complete variable domain (other parts from reference TRBV19 and TRBJ1-2): DGGITQSPKYLFRKEGQNVTLSCEQNLNHDAMYWYRQDPGQGLRLIYYSQIVNDFQKGDIAEGYSVSREKKESFPLTVTSAQKNPTAFYLCASSISGLQAYGYTFGSGTRLTVV.

This clone was counted a few times. This chain joins TRBV5-5 and TRBJ2-7, with unresolved D. V gave up 2 bases and J gave up 3 bases, with 9 bases separating them. Germline CDR1 reads SGHKS; CDR2 reads YYEKEE (reference sequence). This CDR3 region has 13 residues. The CDR3 loop reads CASSFNNHYEQYF. The CDR3 DNA reads TGTGCCAGCAGCTTTAACAATCACTACGAGCAGTACTTC.

This clone was picked up one time. The chain's CDR3 is CATSRAGVPTEAFF. The CDR3, as DNA: TGTGCCACCAGCAGAGCAGGGGTCCCCACTGAAGCTTTCTTT. The rearrangement uses TRBV15 and TRBJ1-1, with D possibly TRBD1 on 6 matching bases. This CDR3 is built from 14 residues. From germline, CDR1 is LNHNV and CDR2 YYDKDF (reference sequence). With 1 base removed from V and 4 bases from J, the gap between germline ends came to 10 bases.

V is TRBV4-1 and J is TRBJ2-1; TRBD2 aligns across 9 bases. The germline gives CDR1 MGHRA, CDR2 YSYEKL. The CDR3 has 18 amino acids. The V and J ends lost 5 bases and 6 bases, in that order; junction bases with no gene match: 17. The chain's CDR3 is CASSILPGLAPRSNEQFF. CDR3 nucleotides: TGCGCCAGCAGCATTTTACCGGGACTAGCCCCGCGGAGCAATGAGCAGTTCTTC.

This clone showed up just once. This sequence joins TRBV12-3 or TRBV12-4 and TRBJ1-5; no reliable D call. V was clipped by 3 bases and J by 7 bases, with 10 bases between them. The length of the CDR3 is 13 residues. CDR3 sequence: CASSLEEGQPQHF. Written as DNA, the CDR3 is TGTGCCAGCAGTTTGGAGGAAGGACAGCCCCAGCATTTT.

This rearrangement joins TRBV19 to TRBJ1-1; 8 bases map to TRBD1. There are 14 residues in the CDR3. V was clipped by 6 bases and J by 0 bases; unmatched bases: 3. Germline assignment: CDR1 LNHDA and CDR2 SQIVND (reference sequence). The CDR3 DNA sequence: TGTGCCAGTAGACAGGGACAGGTGAACACTGAAGCTTTCTTT. Amino acids: CASRQGQVNTEAFF.